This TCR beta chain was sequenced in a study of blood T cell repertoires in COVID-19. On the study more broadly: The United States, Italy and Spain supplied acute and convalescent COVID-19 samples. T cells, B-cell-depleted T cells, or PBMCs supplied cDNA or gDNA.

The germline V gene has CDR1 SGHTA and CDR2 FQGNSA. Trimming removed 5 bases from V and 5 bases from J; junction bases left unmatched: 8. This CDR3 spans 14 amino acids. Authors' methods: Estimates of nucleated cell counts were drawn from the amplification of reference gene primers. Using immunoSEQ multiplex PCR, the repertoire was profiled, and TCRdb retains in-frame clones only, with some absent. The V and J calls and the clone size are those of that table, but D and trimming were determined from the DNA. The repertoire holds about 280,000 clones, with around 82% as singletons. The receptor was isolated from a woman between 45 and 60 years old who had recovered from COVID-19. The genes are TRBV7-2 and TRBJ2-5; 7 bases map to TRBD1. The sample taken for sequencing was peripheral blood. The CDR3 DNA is TGTGCCAGCAGCCCTCTCAGGGGGATGGAGACCCAGTACTTC. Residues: CASSPLRGMETQYF. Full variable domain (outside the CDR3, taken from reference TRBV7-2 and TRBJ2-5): GAGVSQSPSNKVTEKGKDVELRCDPISGHTALYWYRQSLGQGLEFLIYFQGNSAPDKSGLPSDRFSAERTGGSVSTLTIQRTQQEDSAVYLCASSPLRGMETQYFGPGTRLLVL.